This T cell receptor (beta chain) emerged from a study of blood T cell repertoires in COVID-19. Exposed enrollees encountered a COVID-19 case at some point within 2 weeks before study entry. Original processing methods: Cell counts per sample came from amplifying reference gene primers. Measured with immunoSEQ multiplex PCR; TCRdb has only the in-frame clones, and not every one. Clonal size and the V and J genes are those of that table, whereas D and trimming came from the DNA. The sample records under 150,000 clones, roughly 84% being singletons. J lost 7 bases, V lost 4 bases, and 16 bases had no gene match. Germline V gene sequence: CDR1 LNHDA, CDR2 SQIVND (reference sequence). This CDR3 is built from 17 residues.

The chain uses TRBV19 and TRBJ1-1; 9 bases line up with TRBD1. Input material: PBMCs or T cells enriched from blood (not recorded which). This TCR came from a woman between 45 and 60 years old who had been exposed to COVID-19. CDR3 sequence reads: CASSNRGRPGRGGEAFF. The CDR3 DNA sequence: TGTGCCAGTAGTAACAGGGGGCGCCCCGGAAGGGGGGGTGAAGCTTTCTTT.